These 31 T cell receptor beta chains were all obtained from the same sample, sequenced in a study of blood T cell repertoires in COVID-19 (dated by TCRdb to the early 2020s). Library generation was performed with the immunoSEQ multiplex PCR assay. Sourced from immuneACCESS, this table was stored by TCRdb with only in-frame sequences that have V and J called. A share of the clones is absent; for the studies checked, an unresolved V gene accounts for under half, and the remainder has no known explanation. This sample comprises about 170,000 clones, approximately 90% of them detected only once. Of the sample, around 4.8% is held by the ten largest clones. The material sequenced was peripheral blood. The receptors derive from a man aged 18 to 29 with COVID-19, enrolled during active disease.

Here the CDR3 reads CASSSLTRDNSYEQYF. The CDR3, as DNA: TGTGCCAGCAGTTCCCTTACTCGGGACAACTCCTACGAGCAGTACTTC. This chain uses TRBV28 with TRBJ2-7; tentative D call: TRBD1 (6 bases). V was clipped by 4 bases and J by 0 bases, with 16 bases between them. The CDR3 is 16 amino acids. In germline, CDR1 is MDHEN, CDR2 SYDVKM.

The CDR3 DNA is TGTGCCAGCGAACCTAGCGGGGACAGCTCCTACGAGCAGTACTTC. It codes for CASEPSGDSSYEQYF. This chain uses TRBV6-5 with TRBJ2-7, with 9 positions matching TRBD2. CDR1 is MNHEY and CDR2 is SVGAGI in the germline V gene. There are 15 residues in the CDR3. Germline trimming cut 8 bases from V and 0 bases from J; bases unmatched to any gene: 8.

The rearrangement links TRBV7-2 to TRBJ1-4, with D possibly being TRBD1 (6 bases). Germline lookup yields CDR1 SGHTA and CDR2 FQGNSA. Trimming pared 2 bases from V and 7 bases from J, leaving 11 bases between. The CDR3 runs 14 residues. The CDR3 spells CASSLLQGSEKLFF. CDR3 bases: TGTGCCAGCAGCTTACTACAGGGATCTGAAAAACTGTTTTTT.

V gene TRBV9 combines with J gene TRBJ2-1; TRBD2 aligns across 12 bases. The CDR3 is 17 amino acids. V lost 3 bases to trimming and J lost 0 bases; unmatched junction nucleotides: 4. Germline-derived CDR1 and CDR2 are SGDLS and YYNGEE. The CDR3 nucleotides are TGTGCCAGCAGCGACCGGACTAGCGGGGTCTCCTACAATGAGCAGTTCTTC. This translates into CASSDRTSGVSYNEQFF.

This clone was seen just once. The CDR3 here is CASAEGGSTDTQYF. DNA of the CDR3: TGTGCTAGTGCCGAGGGGGGGTCAACAGATACGCAGTATTTT. The chain has TRBV12-5 and TRBJ2-3; D may be TRBD2 (7 bases). V was clipped by 7 bases and J by 3 bases, with 14 bases between them. The CDR3 is made up of 14 amino acids. CDR1 and CDR2 (germline): LGHNT, FRNRAP.

CDR3 region: CASSGQETDTQYF. Here the CDR3 DNA reads TGCGCCAGCAGTGGGCAGGAAACAGATACGCAGTATTTT. V gene TRBV5-1 combines with J gene TRBJ2-3, with D uncertain. This CDR3 region has 13 residues. Trimming cost V 5 bases and J 3 bases, with 10 bases left between them. Germline CDR1 reads SGHRS; CDR2 reads YFSETQ.

The chain links TRBV11-3 to TRBJ2-2, with D possibly being TRBD2 (6 bases). This CDR3 comprises 13 residues. Trimming removed 6 bases at V and 6 bases at J, with 11 bases between. Germline-derived CDR1 and CDR2 are SGHNT and YENEEA. DNA for the CDR3: TGTGCCAGCAGTTCCCGCGGGGCCGGGGAGCTGTTTTTT. This codes for CASSSRGAGELFF. The whole variable domain, remainder taken from reference TRBV11-3 and TRBJ2-2, is EAGVVQSPRYKIIEKKQPVAFWCNPISGHNTLYWYLQNLGQGPELLIRYENEEAVDDSQLPKDRFSAERLKGVDSTLKIQPAELGDSAVYLCASSSRGAGELFFGEGSRLTVL.

In nucleotides, the CDR3 is TGTGCCAGCAGTCCAGCGGGAGGCCAGGGGGAGTTCTTC. Amino acids: CASSPAGGQGEFF. This chain connects TRBV6-5 to TRBJ2-1, with 9 nucleotides matching TRBD2. Trimming removed 5 bases from V and 14 bases from J; junction bases left unmatched: 10. The CDR3 totals 13 residues. Germline V gives CDR1 MNHEY, CDR2 SVGAGI.

The chain is built from TRBV9 and TRBJ2-7; 12 bases are a match to TRBD2. The V gene end was trimmed by 3 bases and the J gene end by 5 bases; junction bases not matched to a gene: 9. The length of the CDR3 is 16 residues. Germline CDR1 and CDR2: SGDLS and YYNGEE. The CDR3 DNA follows: TGTGCCAGCAGCGCCGGGACTAGCGGGCTAGTAGACGAGCAGTACTTC. Protein: CASSAGTSGLVDEQYF.

The chain joins TRBV5-8 to TRBJ1-5; 9 positions match TRBD1. J lost 15 bases, V lost 5 bases, and 18 bases had no gene match. This CDR3 has 15 residues. The germline V gene encodes CDR1 SGHTS and CDR2 YDEGEE. The CDR3 sequence: CASRDWEVTGGQRHF. The CDR3 DNA follows: TGTGCCAGCAGGGATTGGGAGGTCACAGGGGGCCAAAGGCATTTT.

The genes are TRBV7-9 and TRBJ2-7; D is perhaps TRBD2 (7 bases). Germline CDR1 reads SEHNR; CDR2 reads FQNEAQ (reference sequence). CDR3 size: 16 residues. Trimming removed 4 bases at V and 0 bases at J, with 16 bases between. This CDR3 reads CASSSRGGALSYEQYF. CDR3 bases: TGTGCCAGCAGCTCCCGAGGGGGGGCCCTCTCCTACGAGCAGTACTTC.

The J gene is TRBJ1-2, the V gene TRBV18; 9 bases match TRBD1. In germline, CDR1 is KGHSH, CDR2 LQKENI. The CDR3 loop spans 15 amino acids. After removal of 4 bases from V and 4 bases from J, the junction contained 7 bases not matched to a gene. The DNA for the CDR3 is TGTGCCAGCTCACTAAGACAGGGGGTTGGCTATGGCTACACCTTC. The encoded protein is CASSLRQGVGYGYTF.

The V call is TRBV11-3, the J call TRBJ2-7, with D maybe TRBD1 (6 bases). Deletions cut 4 bases from V and 3 bases from J, with 10 bases between. The CDR3 loop spans 13 amino acids. Per the germline V gene, CDR1 is SGHNT and CDR2 is YENEEA. CDR3 nucleotide sequence: TGTGCCAGCAGCTGGACAGCTAACTACGAGCAGTACTTC. Translation gives CASSWTANYEQYF.

This chain connects TRBV19 to TRBJ2-7; 9 bases line up with TRBD2. CDR3 length equals 15 residues. Per germline, CDR1 LNHDA and CDR2 SQIVND (reference sequence). The V gene end was trimmed by 1 base and the J gene end by 0 bases; junction bases not matched to a gene: 1. The CDR3 DNA sequence: TGTGCCAGTAGTATAGGTAGCGGGAGCTCCTACGAGCAGTACTTC. Translated, it gives CASSIGSGSSYEQYF. The full variable domain, completed using reference TRBV19 and TRBJ2-7, is DGGITQSPKYLFRKEGQNVTLSCEQNLNHDAMYWYRQDPGQGLRLIYYSQIVNDFQKGDIAEGYSVSREKKESFPLTVTSAQKNPTAFYLCASSIGSGSSYEQYFGPGTRLTVT.

V gene TRBV13 combines with J gene TRBJ1-2; D is undetermined. Trimming took off 1 base at V and 6 bases at J, with 12 bases between the two ends. The germline V gene has CDR1 PRHDT and CDR2 FYEKMQ (reference sequence). The CDR3 totals 14 residues. The CDR3 loop reads CASSLDGPSHGYTF. CDR3 in DNA: TGTGCCAGCAGCTTAGATGGGCCGTCGCATGGCTACACCTTC.

The gene calls are TRBV5-1 and TRBJ2-3, with 9 bases lining up with TRBD2. CDR3 size: 16 residues. Germline V gene data show CDR1 as SGHRS and CDR2 as YFSETQ. With 1 base clipped from V and 2 bases from J, the junction kept 5 bases outside the gene matches. CDR3 in DNA: TGCGCCAGCAGCTTGAGACTAGCGGAATTCACAGATACGCAGTATTTT. Its translation is CASSLRLAEFTDTQYF.

The V call is TRBV19, the J call TRBJ2-1; TRBD2 aligns across 16 bases. J lost 4 bases, V lost 4 bases, and 4 bases had no gene match. There are 17 residues in the CDR3. Germline V gene lookup returns CDR1 LNHDA and CDR2 SQIVND (reference sequence). The CDR3 protein is CASSSGTSGRDYNEQFF. The CDR3, as DNA: TGTGCCAGTAGTAGCGGGACTAGCGGGAGGGATTACAATGAGCAGTTCTTC.

The J gene is TRBJ2-1, the V gene TRBV28, with 7 bases lining up with TRBD2. The CDR3 is 18 residues long. The V gene end was trimmed by 4 bases and the J gene end by 4 bases; junction bases not matched to a gene: 16. Germline V gene sequence: CDR1 MDHEN, CDR2 SYDVKM. CDR3 loop: CASSSPFRKRGVYNEQFF. As DNA, the CDR3 is TGTGCCAGCAGTTCCCCCTTTAGGAAACGGGGGGTTTACAATGAGCAGTTCTTC.

The chain combines TRBV30 with TRBJ1-1; TRBD1 agrees at 9 bases. Trimming cost V 8 bases and J 4 bases; bases outside gene matches: 5. The V gene's germline CDR1 is GTSNPN and CDR2 SVGIG (reference sequence). The CDR3 runs 12 residues. The CDR3 sequence: CALQGATTEAFF. The CDR3 DNA reads TGTGCCCTACAGGGGGCGACCACTGAAGCTTTCTTT. Based on the CDR3 plus reference TRBV30 and TRBJ1-1, the full variable domain is SQTIHQWPATLVQPVGSPLSLECTVEGTSNPNLYWYRQAAGRGLQLLFYSVGIGQISSEVPQNLSASRPQDRQFILSSKKLLLSDSGFYLCALQGATTEAFFGQGTRLTVV.

The CDR3 region is CASSGRTGGRGDTQYF. The DNA for the CDR3 is TGCGCCAGCAGCGGCAGGACAGGGGGCAGAGGAGATACGCAGTATTTT. V is TRBV5-1 and J is TRBJ2-3, with 11 bases fitting TRBD1. Trimming at V came to 4 bases and at J to 5 bases, leaving 9 bases not matched to a gene. The CDR3 covers 16 residues. Germline-derived CDR1 and CDR2 are SGHRS and YFSETQ.

The chain joins TRBV27 to TRBJ2-1; 7 bases agree with TRBD2. The CDR3 runs to 13 residues. Per the germline V gene, CDR1 is MNHEY and CDR2 is SMNVEV (reference sequence). After removal of 2 bases from V and 6 bases from J, the junction contained 1 base not matched to a gene. DNA of the CDR3: TGTGCCAGCAGTTTAGGGACTACCAATGAGCAGTTCTTC. Encoded protein: CASSLGTTNEQFF.

The chain carries TRBV30 and TRBJ1-5; D perhaps matches TRBD1 (6 bases). V dropped 3 bases and J dropped 6 bases, with 9 bases sitting between them. This CDR3 has 12 amino acids. The germline V gene encodes CDR1 GTSNPN and CDR2 SVGIG (reference sequence). The chain's CDR3 is CAWSTGFQPQHF. CDR3 coding DNA: TGTGCCTGGAGCACAGGGTTTCAGCCCCAGCATTTT.

As to this clone: One end of the junction is discordant with germline, which a read error may explain. The chain employs TRBV4-3 and TRBJ1-4; D is ambiguous. Per germline, CDR1 LGHNA and CDR2 YSLEER. CDR3 length: 15 amino acids. CDR3 sequence reads: CASSQGHSPNEKLLF. In DNA form, the CDR3 reads TGCGCCAGCAGCCAAGGACATTCCCCGAATGAAAAACTGCTTTTT.

The V call is TRBV19, the J call TRBJ1-2, with 7 bases that match TRBD1. The CDR3 loop spans 16 amino acids. V trimming: 4 bases; J trimming: 2 bases; junction bases outside the gene matches: 10. Looked up from germline, CDR1 is LNHDA and CDR2 is SQIVND (reference sequence). In DNA, the CDR3 is TGTGCCAGTAGTACCCATGGGACAGAAGGGAACTATGGCTACACCTTC. It specifies CASSTHGTEGNYGYTF. Complete variable domain (other parts from reference TRBV19 and TRBJ1-2): DGGITQSPKYLFRKEGQNVTLSCEQNLNHDAMYWYRQDPGQGLRLIYYSQIVNDFQKGDIAEGYSVSREKKESFPLTVTSAQKNPTAFYLCASSTHGTEGNYGYTFGSGTRLTVV.

This clone was observed a single time. The chain employs TRBV7-9 and TRBJ2-7; D gene ambiguous. This CDR3 region has 12 residues. The V gene's germline CDR1 is SEHNR and CDR2 FQNEAQ (reference sequence). The V end was cut by 1 base, the J end by 3 bases, with 4 bases between. CDR3 coding DNA: TGTGCCAGCAGCTTAGAGAGCTACGAGCAGTACTTC. Amino acid sequence: CASSLESYEQYF.

This clone came up a few times. The V call is TRBV25-1, the J call TRBJ1-4, with unresolved D. The CDR3 is made up of 13 amino acids. CDR1 MGHDK and CDR2 SYGVNS come from the germline V gene. V was pared by 8 bases and J by 14 bases, with 21 bases between. The CDR3 DNA sequence: TGTGCCAGCCGGGAAATTAAGGGTTCATCGCTGTTTTTT. Translation gives CASREIKGSSLFF.

The rearrangement joins TRBV5-1 to TRBJ2-7, with D uncertain. V was shortened by 0 bases and J by 2 bases, with 12 bases between the two germline ends. The germline CDR1 and CDR2 sequences are SGHRS and YFSETQ. The CDR3 length is 15 residues. In DNA, the CDR3 is TGCGCCAGCAGCTTGGCCACTCGCATCCCCTACGAGCAGTACTTC. Translated: CASSLATRIPYEQYF.

The chain has TRBV15 and TRBJ2-2; unclear D gene. The V gene's germline CDR1 is LNHNV and CDR2 YYDKDF (reference sequence). V was trimmed by 1 base and J by 6 bases, leaving 9 bases between them. The CDR3 has 14 residues. This chain's CDR3 is CATSRVRVPGELFF. The DNA of the CDR3 is TGTGCCACCAGCAGAGTCCGGGTGCCCGGGGAGCTGTTTTTT.

Of note for this clone: The germline gene is not matched at one end of the junction; a read error may be the cause. The chain couples TRBV28 to TRBJ1-4, with D hard to call. Germline V gene lookup returns CDR1 MDHEN and CDR2 SYDVKM. The CDR3 sequence is 14 residues long. CDR3 sequence reads: CASSPLTLTEKLLF. CDR3 bases: TGTGCCAGCAGTCCACTAACCCTTACTGAAAAACTGCTTTTT.

The CDR3 sequence is CASSLGQFYGYTF. In nucleotides, the CDR3 is TGTGCCAGCAGCTTGGGACAGTTCTATGGCTACACCTTC. J is TRBJ1-2 and V is TRBV11-2, with 7 bases matching TRBD1. The junction had 2 bases not matched to a gene; V was cut back by 3 bases and J by 4 bases. The CDR3 runs to 13 residues. Germline V gives CDR1 SGHAT, CDR2 FQNNGV.

In its sample, this clone was seen once. V gene TRBV2 combines with J gene TRBJ2-2; 14 nucleotides match TRBD2. The CDR3 runs 15 residues. Per the germline V gene, CDR1 is SNHLY and CDR2 is FYNNEI. The V gene end was trimmed by 7 bases and the J gene end by 8 bases; junction bases not matched to a gene: 6. CDR3 nucleotide sequence: TGTGCCAGCATTAGACTAGCGGGAGGGTCGGGGGAGCTGTTTTTT. Amino acid sequence: CASIRLAGGSGELFF.